This is a list of T cell receptor beta chains from one sample in a study of response to subunit inactivated influenza vaccine. TCRdb used MiXCR to reprocess the RT-PCR reads, holding one entry per CDR3 protein. The sample holds approximately 310,000 distinct CDR3 sequences, 20% to 25% seen once. Sequencing used PBMCs from blood, obtained around 22 months after vaccination. The receptors come from a man aged 50 to 69 who received an inactivated influenza vaccine. The CDR3 runs from the conserved cysteine through the conserved F or W. Fields, in order: J gene, D gene, clone size, V gene, CDR3 DNA, CDR3 protein. A D gene is named only where the DNA matches it firmly. Expanded clones are given a class, and other clones once, few, many or no size at all.

j_call: TRBJ2-7
d_call: -
clone_size: -
v_call: TRBV24-1
cdr3_nt: TGTGCCACCTCGCGCGGCTACGAGCAGTACTTC
cdr3_aa: CATSRGYEQYF

j_call: TRBJ2-3
d_call: TRBD2
clone_size: many
v_call: TRBV28
cdr3_nt: TGTGCCAGCAGTCAGGGACTAGTATTCGGCACAGATACGCAGTATTTT
cdr3_aa: CASSQGLVFGTDTQYF

j_call: TRBJ1-2
d_call: TRBD1
clone_size: -
v_call: TRBV23-1
cdr3_nt: TGCGCCAGCAGTTATACCGGGACAGATAACTATGGCCACACCTTC
cdr3_aa: CASSYTGTDNYGHTF

j_call: TRBJ1-2
d_call: -
clone_size: -
v_call: TRBV3-1
cdr3_nt: TGTGCCAGCAGCCAAGCGGGACGATATAACTATGGCTACACCTTC
cdr3_aa: CASSQAGRYNYGYTF

j_call: TRBJ2-7
d_call: -
clone_size: once
v_call: TRBV29-1
cdr3_nt: TGCAGCGTTGGCAGGGGCTACGAGCAGTACTTC
cdr3_aa: CSVGRGYEQYF

j_call: TRBJ2-3
d_call: -
clone_size: -
v_call: TRBV12-3/TRBV12-4
cdr3_nt: TGTGCCAGCAGTTTCGACTTCCTCGGGGGTACGCAGTATTTT
cdr3_aa: CASSFDFLGGTQYF

j_call: TRBJ2-5
d_call: -
clone_size: few
v_call: TRBV29-1
cdr3_nt: TGCAGCGTTGGCAGGGCAGGAGAGACCCAGTACTTC
cdr3_aa: CSVGRAGETQYF

j_call: TRBJ2-3
d_call: -
clone_size: few
v_call: TRBV27
cdr3_nt: TGTGCCAGCAGTCTTGGGTGGGTTGGCGCAGATACGCAGTATTTT
cdr3_aa: CASSLGWVGADTQYF

j_call: TRBJ1-2
d_call: -
clone_size: -
v_call: TRBV24-1
cdr3_nt: TGTGCCACCAGTGATCCTAACGGCGGTGGCTACACCTTC
cdr3_aa: CATSDPNGGGYTF

j_call: TRBJ1-2
d_call: TRBD1
clone_size: few
v_call: TRBV29-1
cdr3_nt: TGCAGCGTTGAAGGGTCATCGGGGACAGGGGTTTCCTATGGCTACACCTTC
cdr3_aa: CSVEGSSGTGVSYGYTF

j_call: TRBJ1-1
d_call: -
clone_size: few
v_call: TRBV28
cdr3_nt: TGTGCCAGCAGTTTGGTTTCCAAAGCTGAAGCTTTCTTT
cdr3_aa: CASSLVSKAEAFF

j_call: TRBJ2-5
d_call: -
clone_size: few
v_call: TRBV12-3/TRBV12-4
cdr3_nt: TGTGCCAGCAGTTCCCCGCGGTTTTGGGGGGAGACCCAGTACTTC
cdr3_aa: CASSSPRFWGETQYF

j_call: TRBJ1-2
d_call: -
clone_size: -
v_call: TRBV2
cdr3_nt: TGTGCCAGCAGTGAACGGAGGGTAGGCGGCTATTGCTACACCTTC
cdr3_aa: CASSERRVGGYCYTF

j_call: TRBJ2-7
d_call: -
clone_size: -
v_call: TRBV5-1
cdr3_nt: TGCGCCAGCAGCTTGAATGAGGCAGTCTCCTACGAGCAGTACTTC
cdr3_aa: CASSLNEAVSYEQYF

j_call: TRBJ1-1
d_call: -
clone_size: -
v_call: TRBV20-1
cdr3_nt: TGCAGTGCTAGAGGGGCAGCGGGGTCGGGCGGGTCGAACACTGAAGCTTTCTTT
cdr3_aa: CSARGAAGSGGSNTEAFF

j_call: TRBJ1-5
d_call: -
clone_size: -
v_call: TRBV28
cdr3_nt: TGTGCCAGCAGTTTCTTGGCGAATCAGCCCCAGCATTTT
cdr3_aa: CASSFLANQPQHF

j_call: TRBJ2-7
d_call: -
clone_size: -
v_call: TRBV4-3
cdr3_nt: TGCGCCAGCAGCCAAGGATACGGGACATTTGCCTACGAGCAGTACTTC
cdr3_aa: CASSQGYGTFAYEQYF

j_call: TRBJ1-6
d_call: -
clone_size: -
v_call: TRBV19
cdr3_nt: TGTGCCAGTAGTACGCCGGGCGATAATTCACCCCTCCACTTT
cdr3_aa: CASSTPGDNSPLHF

j_call: TRBJ2-3
d_call: -
clone_size: -
v_call: TRBV24-1
cdr3_nt: TGTGCCACCAGCGGGACCGGCGGTTCGGATACGCAGTATTTT
cdr3_aa: CATSGTGGSDTQYF

j_call: TRBJ2-7
d_call: TRBD1
clone_size: few
v_call: TRBV2
cdr3_nt: TGTGCCAGCAGTGTTGGGGGACAGTCCCACGAGCAGTACTTC
cdr3_aa: CASSVGGQSHEQYF

j_call: TRBJ2-7
d_call: -
clone_size: -
v_call: TRBV29-1
cdr3_nt: TGCAGCGTTGAGGTCCGGTCCTACGAGCAGTACTTC
cdr3_aa: CSVEVRSYEQYF

j_call: TRBJ1-4
d_call: -
clone_size: few
v_call: TRBV4-3
cdr3_nt: TGCGCCAGCAGCCAAGATTTAACGAACAATGAAAAACTGTTTTTT
cdr3_aa: CASSQDLTNNEKLFF

j_call: TRBJ2-7
d_call: -
clone_size: few
v_call: TRBV21-1
cdr3_nt: TGTGCCAGCAGCCAGACTAGCGGGAGCTACGAGCAGTACTTC
cdr3_aa: CASSQTSGSYEQYF

j_call: TRBJ2-7
d_call: TRBD2
clone_size: once
v_call: TRBV6-2/TRBV6-3
cdr3_nt: TGTGCCAGCAAAGAGATTTCCGGGACTAGCGGTTACGAGCAGTACTTC
cdr3_aa: CASKEISGTSGYEQYF

j_call: TRBJ2-5
d_call: TRBD2
clone_size: -
v_call: TRBV10-3
cdr3_nt: TGTGCCATCAGTTCTAGCGGGAGGTACCAAGAGACCCAGTACTTC
cdr3_aa: CAISSSGRYQETQYF

j_call: TRBJ2-5
d_call: -
clone_size: few
v_call: TRBV12-3/TRBV12-4
cdr3_nt: TGTGCCAGCAGTTTGCAGGGGTTTGTGAAAGAGACCCAGTACTTC
cdr3_aa: CASSLQGFVKETQYF

j_call: TRBJ1-5
d_call: -
clone_size: few
v_call: TRBV27
cdr3_nt: TGTGCCAGCTCACGGCGGGCCCTAGGGCAGCCCCAGCATTTT
cdr3_aa: CASSRRALGQPQHF

j_call: TRBJ1-1
d_call: -
clone_size: few
v_call: TRBV6-2/TRBV6-3
cdr3_nt: TGTGCCAGCAGTTATTGGGCCGGACACCCGAACACTGAAGCTTTCTTT
cdr3_aa: CASSYWAGHPNTEAFF

j_call: TRBJ2-3
d_call: -
clone_size: -
v_call: TRBV3-1
cdr3_nt: TGTGCCAGCAGCCAACCAGGGGAGACAGATACGCAGTATTTT
cdr3_aa: CASSQPGETDTQYF

j_call: TRBJ2-2
d_call: -
clone_size: -
v_call: TRBV15
cdr3_nt: TGTGCCACCAGCAGAGATAGAGGAGTACTCGGGGAGCTGTTTTTT
cdr3_aa: CATSRDRGVLGELFF

j_call: TRBJ2-3
d_call: TRBD2
clone_size: many
v_call: TRBV7-9
cdr3_nt: TGTGCCAGCAGCTTAGCGCGACTAGCGGGGGCCTCAGATACGCAGTATTTT
cdr3_aa: CASSLARLAGASDTQYF

j_call: TRBJ1-2
d_call: TRBD1
clone_size: -
v_call: TRBV19
cdr3_nt: TGTGCCAGTACCGATACAGGGGGCCCCAACTATGGCTACACCTTC
cdr3_aa: CASTDTGGPNYGYTF

j_call: TRBJ1-4
d_call: -
clone_size: few
v_call: TRBV20-1
cdr3_nt: TGCAGTGCCACGGCAGGGACTAATGAAAAACTGTTTTTT
cdr3_aa: CSATAGTNEKLFF

j_call: TRBJ2-1
d_call: TRBD2
clone_size: -
v_call: TRBV7-3
cdr3_nt: TGTGCCAGCAGCCCTAATAGCGGGAGCGCTACTCGGCAGTTCTTC
cdr3_aa: CASSPNSGSATRQFF

j_call: TRBJ1-5
d_call: TRBD1
clone_size: few
v_call: TRBV20-1
cdr3_nt: TGCAGTGCCCCGACAGGGAGAGAAAATCAGCCCCAGCATTTT
cdr3_aa: CSAPTGRENQPQHF

j_call: TRBJ1-1
d_call: -
clone_size: few
v_call: TRBV3-1
cdr3_nt: TGTGCCAGCAGCCATGGCCCGGAGAACACTGAAGCTTTCTTT
cdr3_aa: CASSHGPENTEAFF

j_call: TRBJ2-1
d_call: TRBD1
clone_size: -
v_call: TRBV12-3/TRBV12-4
cdr3_nt: TGTGCCAGCAGGACGATACTTGGGACAGGCCTTACCTACAATGAGCAGTTCTTC
cdr3_aa: CASRTILGTGLTYNEQFF

j_call: TRBJ1-1
d_call: -
clone_size: many
v_call: TRBV6-5
cdr3_nt: TGTGCCAGCAGTTACTCCCTGACGGACACTGAAGCTTTCTTT
cdr3_aa: CASSYSLTDTEAFF

j_call: TRBJ1-4
d_call: -
clone_size: -
v_call: TRBV6-1
cdr3_nt: TGTGCCAGCAGTAGGGCAGCACCTAATGAAAAACTGTTTTTT
cdr3_aa: CASSRAAPNEKLFF

j_call: TRBJ2-1
d_call: -
clone_size: -
v_call: TRBV9
cdr3_nt: TGTGCCAGCAGCGTAGTTGGATCGACCCCAAATGAGCAGTTCTTC
cdr3_aa: CASSVVGSTPNEQFF

j_call: TRBJ1-1
d_call: -
clone_size: few
v_call: TRBV18
cdr3_nt: TGTGCCAGCTCACCTGAGACAGTGAACACTGAAGCTTTCTTT
cdr3_aa: CASSPETVNTEAFF

j_call: TRBJ1-1
d_call: -
clone_size: -
v_call: TRBV4-1
cdr3_nt: TGCGCCAGCAGCCAAGATTGGCAGGGTGGCACTGAAGCTTTCTTT
cdr3_aa: CASSQDWQGGTEAFF

j_call: TRBJ2-3
d_call: -
clone_size: few
v_call: TRBV7-9
cdr3_nt: TGTGCCAGCAGCTCCCACCGTGGGAGAGTAAAGGCAGATACGCAGTATTTT
cdr3_aa: CASSSHRGRVKADTQYF

j_call: TRBJ1-2
d_call: TRBD1
clone_size: few
v_call: TRBV13
cdr3_nt: TGTGCCAGCAGCTGGGGTCGAGGCCAGGGGGGTAACTATGGCTACACCTTC
cdr3_aa: CASSWGRGQGGNYGYTF

j_call: TRBJ1-2
d_call: -
clone_size: many
v_call: TRBV4-1
cdr3_nt: TGCGCCAGCAGCCAAGGTTGGCAGGGAAACTATGGCTACACCTTC
cdr3_aa: CASSQGWQGNYGYTF

j_call: TRBJ2-7
d_call: -
clone_size: -
v_call: TRBV20-1
cdr3_nt: TGCAGTGCTAGTAGTTTCGAGCGAGGACGGGGGAACAAGCAGTACTTC
cdr3_aa: CSASSFERGRGNKQYF

j_call: TRBJ1-5
d_call: TRBD1
clone_size: few
v_call: TRBV5-1
cdr3_nt: TGCGCCAGCAGCTTGGAGACAGGGGGGCCTGGACAGCCCCAGCATTTT
cdr3_aa: CASSLETGGPGQPQHF

j_call: TRBJ2-1
d_call: -
clone_size: few
v_call: TRBV6-2/TRBV6-3
cdr3_nt: TGTGCCAGCAGTTACTCTAGGGGGATCGACAATGAGCAGTTCTTC
cdr3_aa: CASSYSRGIDNEQFF

j_call: TRBJ1-4
d_call: TRBD1
clone_size: many
v_call: TRBV9
cdr3_nt: TGTGCCAGCAGCGAACGACAGGGGAGAGTTGAAAAACTGTTTTTT
cdr3_aa: CASSERQGRVEKLFF

j_call: TRBJ2-3
d_call: -
clone_size: -
v_call: TRBV4-3
cdr3_nt: TGCGCCAGCAGCCTGAACAGGGAGAATACGCAGTATTTT
cdr3_aa: CASSLNRENTQYF

j_call: TRBJ1-1
d_call: TRBD1
clone_size: few
v_call: TRBV7-9
cdr3_nt: TGTGCCAGCAGCTCCATACAGGGGTCCCAGAACACTGAAGCTTTCTTT
cdr3_aa: CASSSIQGSQNTEAFF

j_call: TRBJ1-2
d_call: -
clone_size: few
v_call: TRBV4-1
cdr3_nt: TGCGCCAGCAGCCAAGATAAGAAGGGGTGGAATGGCTACACCTTC
cdr3_aa: CASSQDKKGWNGYTF

j_call: TRBJ2-3
d_call: -
clone_size: -
v_call: TRBV28
cdr3_nt: TGTGCCAGCAGTTTGAGTGGGTTAGATACGCAGTATTTT
cdr3_aa: CASSLSGLDTQYF

j_call: TRBJ2-3
d_call: TRBD1
clone_size: -
v_call: TRBV7-6
cdr3_nt: TGTGCCAGCAGCTTAGAGACAGGGTCAGATACGCAGTATTTT
cdr3_aa: CASSLETGSDTQYF

j_call: TRBJ1-1
d_call: -
clone_size: -
v_call: TRBV5-6
cdr3_nt: TGTGCCAGCAGCATAGGGGATGGAGGAGGCACTGAAGCTTTCTTT
cdr3_aa: CASSIGDGGGTEAFF